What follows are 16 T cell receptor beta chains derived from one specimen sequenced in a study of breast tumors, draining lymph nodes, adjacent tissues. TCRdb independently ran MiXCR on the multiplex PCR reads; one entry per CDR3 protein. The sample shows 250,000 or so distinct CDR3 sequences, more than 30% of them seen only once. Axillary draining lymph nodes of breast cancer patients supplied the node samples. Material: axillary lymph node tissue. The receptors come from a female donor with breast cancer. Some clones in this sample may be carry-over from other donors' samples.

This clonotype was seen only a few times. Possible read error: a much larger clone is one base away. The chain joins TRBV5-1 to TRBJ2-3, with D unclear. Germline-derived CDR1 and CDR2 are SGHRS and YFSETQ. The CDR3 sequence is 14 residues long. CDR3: CASSSDRFQDTRYF. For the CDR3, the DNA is TGCGCCAGCAGCTCTGACCGTTTCCAGGATACGCGGTATTTT.

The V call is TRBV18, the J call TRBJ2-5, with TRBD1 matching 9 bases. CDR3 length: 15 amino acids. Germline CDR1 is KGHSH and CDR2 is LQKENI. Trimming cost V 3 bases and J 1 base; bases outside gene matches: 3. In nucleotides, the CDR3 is TGTGCCAGCTCACCGGGACAGGGCGCCCAAGAGACCCAGTACTTC. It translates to CASSPGQGAQETQYF.

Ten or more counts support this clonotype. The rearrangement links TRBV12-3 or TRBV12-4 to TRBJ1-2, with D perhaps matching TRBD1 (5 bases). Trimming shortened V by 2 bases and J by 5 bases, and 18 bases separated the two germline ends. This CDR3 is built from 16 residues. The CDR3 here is CASSLSLGAGPYGYTF. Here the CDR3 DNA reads TGTGCCAGCAGTTTATCCTTAGGGGCAGGGCCGTATGGCTACACCTTC.

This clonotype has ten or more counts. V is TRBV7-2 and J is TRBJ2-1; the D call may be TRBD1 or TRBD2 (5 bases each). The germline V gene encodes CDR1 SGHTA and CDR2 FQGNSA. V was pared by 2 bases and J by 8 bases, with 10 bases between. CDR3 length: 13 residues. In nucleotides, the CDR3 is TGTGCCAGCAGCTTAAATCGGGGACATGAGCAGTTCTTC. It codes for CASSLNRGHEQFF.

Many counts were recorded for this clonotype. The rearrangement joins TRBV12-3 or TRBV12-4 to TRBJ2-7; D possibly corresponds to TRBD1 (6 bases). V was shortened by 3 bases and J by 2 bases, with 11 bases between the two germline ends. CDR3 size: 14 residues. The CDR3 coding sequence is TGTGCCAGCAGTTTTCAGGGGCCAGCCTACGAGCAGTACTTC. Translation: CASSFQGPAYEQYF.

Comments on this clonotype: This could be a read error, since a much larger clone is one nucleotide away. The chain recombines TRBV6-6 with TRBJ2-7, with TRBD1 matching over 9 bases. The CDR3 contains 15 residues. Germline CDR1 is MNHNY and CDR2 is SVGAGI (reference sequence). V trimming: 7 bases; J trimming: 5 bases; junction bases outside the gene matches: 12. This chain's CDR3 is CASTSNTGGKDEQYF. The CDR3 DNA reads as TGTGCCAGCACCTCAAATACAGGGGGCAAGGACGAGCAGTACTTC.

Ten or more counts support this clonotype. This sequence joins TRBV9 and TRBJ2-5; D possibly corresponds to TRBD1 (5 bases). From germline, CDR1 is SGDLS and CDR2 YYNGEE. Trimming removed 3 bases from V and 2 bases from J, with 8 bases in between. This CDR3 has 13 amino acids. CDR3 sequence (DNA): TGTGCCAGCAGCGCTCAGGGTCAAGAGACCCAGTACTTC. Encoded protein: CASSAQGQETQYF.

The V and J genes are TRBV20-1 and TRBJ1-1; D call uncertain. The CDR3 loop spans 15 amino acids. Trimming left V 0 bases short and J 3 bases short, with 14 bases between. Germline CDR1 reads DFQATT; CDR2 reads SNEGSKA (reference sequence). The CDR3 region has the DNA TGCAGTGCTAGAGAAAGGTCCTCAGCACACACTGAAGCTTTCTTT. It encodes CSARERSSAHTEAFF.

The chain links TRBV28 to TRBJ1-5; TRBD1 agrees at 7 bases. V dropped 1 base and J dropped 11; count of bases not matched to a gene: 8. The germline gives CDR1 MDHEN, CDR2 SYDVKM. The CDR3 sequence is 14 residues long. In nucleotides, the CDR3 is TGTGCCAGCAGTTTATTCTCAGGGGGAAGAGCCCAGCATTTT. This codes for CASSLFSGGRAQHF.

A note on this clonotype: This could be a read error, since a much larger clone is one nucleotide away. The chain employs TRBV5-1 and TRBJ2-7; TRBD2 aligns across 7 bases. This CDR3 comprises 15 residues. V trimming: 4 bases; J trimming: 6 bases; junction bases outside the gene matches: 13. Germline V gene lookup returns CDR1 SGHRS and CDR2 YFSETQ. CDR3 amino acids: CASSGPKGGRPEQYF. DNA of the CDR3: TGCGCCAGCAGCGGACCAAAGGGAGGGAGGCCCGAGCAGTACTTC.

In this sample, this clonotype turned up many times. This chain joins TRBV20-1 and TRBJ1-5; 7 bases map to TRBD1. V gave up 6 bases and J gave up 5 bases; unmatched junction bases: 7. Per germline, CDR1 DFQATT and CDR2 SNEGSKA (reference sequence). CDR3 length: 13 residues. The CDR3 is CSAQGTGDQPQHF. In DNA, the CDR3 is TGCAGTGCACAGGGGACGGGGGATCAGCCCCAGCATTTT.

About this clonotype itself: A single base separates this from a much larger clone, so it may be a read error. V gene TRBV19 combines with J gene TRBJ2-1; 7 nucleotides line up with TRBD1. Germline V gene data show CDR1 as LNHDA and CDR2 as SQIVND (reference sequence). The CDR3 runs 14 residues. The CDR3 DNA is TGTGCCAGTAGTATGGGGACAGTCTACAATGAGCGGTTCTTC. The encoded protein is CASSMGTVYNERFF.

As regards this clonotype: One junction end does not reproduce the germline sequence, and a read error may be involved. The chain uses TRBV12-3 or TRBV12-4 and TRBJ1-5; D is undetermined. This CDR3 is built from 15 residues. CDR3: CAGSFRPNGNQPQHF. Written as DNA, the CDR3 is TGTGCCGGCAGTTTCCGTCCGAATGGCAATCAGCCCCAGCATTTT.

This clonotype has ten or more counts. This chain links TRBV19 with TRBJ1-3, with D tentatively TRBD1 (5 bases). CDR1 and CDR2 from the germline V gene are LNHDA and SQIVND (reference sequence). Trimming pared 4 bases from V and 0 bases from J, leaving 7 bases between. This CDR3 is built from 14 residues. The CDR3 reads CASSRGTSGNTIYF. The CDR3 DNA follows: TGTGCCAGTAGTAGAGGGACCTCTGGAAACACCATATATTTT.

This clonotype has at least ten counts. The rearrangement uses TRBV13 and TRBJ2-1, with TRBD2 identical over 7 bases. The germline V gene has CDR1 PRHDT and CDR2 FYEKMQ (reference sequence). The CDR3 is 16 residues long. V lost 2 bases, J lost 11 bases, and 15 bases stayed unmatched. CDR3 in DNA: TGTGCCAGCAGCTTATCGAGCGGGGCCCGGGTTGAAAAGCAGTTCTTC. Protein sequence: CASSLSSGARVEKQFF.

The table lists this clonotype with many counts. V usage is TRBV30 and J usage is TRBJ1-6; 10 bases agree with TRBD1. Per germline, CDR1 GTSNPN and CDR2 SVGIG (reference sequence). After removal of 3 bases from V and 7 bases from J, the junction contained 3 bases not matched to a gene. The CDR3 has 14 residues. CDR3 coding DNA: TGTGCCTGGAGGGACAGGGGGAGCAATTCACCCCTCCACTTT. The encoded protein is CAWRDRGSNSPLHF.